What follows are 5 T cell receptor beta chains derived from one specimen sequenced in a study of CD8+ T cells in alopecia areata. In each case, RNA was isolated and then reverse transcribed into cDNA as the sequencing template. Profiling relied on immunoSEQ multiplex PCR, and the TCRdb table lists in-frame clones only, not all of them. The sample consists of more than 90,000 clones, roughly 63% of them appearing once. Sample treatment: oral pan-JAK inhibitor, 5-10 mg twice daily. The material sequenced was CD8+ T cells sorted from blood, taken at week 4, from a patient treated with tofacitinib. Every receptor here comes from a human donor with alopecia areata.

The chain recombines TRBV29-1 with TRBJ2-7; the D is unclear. Trimming left V 3 bases short and J 0 bases short, with 12 bases between. There are 14 residues in the CDR3. Germline CDR1 reads SQVTM; CDR2 reads ANQGSEA. The CDR3 DNA sequence: TGCAGCGTTGAGGACCCCGAAGGCTCCTACGAGCAGTACTTC. Protein sequence: CSVEDPEGSYEQYF.

The rearrangement joins TRBV25-1 to TRBJ2-7; D may be TRBD2 (7 bases). The germline CDR1 and CDR2 sequences are MGHDK and SYGVNS. The CDR3 has 13 amino acids. The V and J ends lost 9 bases and 1 base respectively, with 13 bases between them. The CDR3 protein is CASEGGASYEQYF. The DNA for the CDR3 is TGTGCCAGTGAGGGGGGGGCGTCCTACGAGCAGTACTTC.

The chain links TRBV7-9 to TRBJ1-2; a possible D gene is TRBD1 (5 bases). The V gene lost 2 bases and the J gene lost 2 bases, with 6 bases spanning the gap. The CDR3 has 13 residues. Germline CDR1 is SEHNR and CDR2 is FQNEAQ (reference sequence). The CDR3 here is CASSLYRNYGYTF. As DNA, the CDR3 is TGTGCCAGCAGCTTATACAGGAACTATGGCTACACCTTC. Supplemented by reference TRBV7-9 and TRBJ1-2, the full variable domain reads DTGVSQNPRHKITKRGQNVTFRCDPISEHNRLYWYRQTLGQGPEFLTYFQNEAQLEKSRLLSDRFSAERPKGSFSTLEIQRTEQGDSAMYLCASSLYRNYGYTFGSGTRLTVV.

The V call is TRBV30, the J call TRBJ2-7; a possible D gene is TRBD1 (6 bases). V lost 1 base, J lost 6 bases, and 10 bases lay in between. This CDR3 contains 12 residues. Germline V gene sequence: CDR1 GTSNPN, CDR2 SVGIG (reference sequence). In DNA, the CDR3 is TGTGCCTGGAGTGGCCCAGGGGCCGAGCAGTACTTC. Amino acid sequence: CAWSGPGAEQYF.

The genes are TRBV7-8 and TRBJ2-3; D gene uncertain. Trimming cost V 1 base and J 5 bases, with 4 bases left between them. Germline CDR1 is SGHVS and CDR2 is FQNEAQ. This CDR3 has 12 residues. The CDR3 reads CASSLDGDTQYF. The DNA of the CDR3 is TGTGCCAGCAGCTTAGACGGAGATACGCAGTATTTT.